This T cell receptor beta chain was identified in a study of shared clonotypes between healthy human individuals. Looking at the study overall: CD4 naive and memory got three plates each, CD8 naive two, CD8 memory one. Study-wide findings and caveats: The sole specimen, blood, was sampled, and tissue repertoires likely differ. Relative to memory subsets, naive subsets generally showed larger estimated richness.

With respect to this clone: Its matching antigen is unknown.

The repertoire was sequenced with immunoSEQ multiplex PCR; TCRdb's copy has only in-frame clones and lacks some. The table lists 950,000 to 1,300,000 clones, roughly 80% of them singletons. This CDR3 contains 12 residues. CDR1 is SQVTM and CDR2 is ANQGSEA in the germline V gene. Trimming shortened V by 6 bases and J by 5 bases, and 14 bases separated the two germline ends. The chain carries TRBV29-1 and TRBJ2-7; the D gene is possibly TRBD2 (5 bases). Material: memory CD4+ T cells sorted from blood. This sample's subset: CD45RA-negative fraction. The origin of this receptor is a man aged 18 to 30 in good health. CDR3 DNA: TGCAGCGTCCCGGGGTTAAACGACGAGCAGTACTTC. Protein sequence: CSVPGLNDEQYF.